Described below is a single T cell receptor (beta chain) sequence and its context. This table comes from immunoSEQ multiplex PCR, and its TCRdb copy is limited to in-frame clones, with some not included. The table lists 65,000 to 90,000 clones, under 90% of them singletons, with around a tenth in the top ten. CDR1 and CDR2 (germline): LGHNA, YNFKEQ. This CDR3 region has 17 residues. Losses at the gene ends were 1 base for V and 0 bases for J; bases not matched to a gene: 8. The source of the sample is a study of control samples from healthy donors and cancer patients. The sequence was collected from a woman aged 45-59 years with colorectal cancer. The sequencing input was PBMCs. The genes are TRBV4-2 and TRBJ1-1; 7 nucleotides agree with TRBD1. The chain's CDR3 is CASSQGMTGTLNTEAFF. The CDR3 DNA is TGTGCCAGCAGCCAAGGAATGACAGGGACCCTGAACACTGAAGCTTTCTTT.